This T cell receptor beta chain appears in the sequencing data of a study of T cell changes during pregnancy in multiple sclerosis. Sequencing used immunoSEQ multiplex PCR; TCRdb keeps in-frame clones, though not all of them. The table shows some 87,000 clones, with nearly 95% occurring only once. Germline CDR1 reads SGHNT; CDR2 reads YYREEE (reference sequence). V shed 0 bases and J 0 bases; nucleotides not matched to a gene: 3. The CDR3 spans 16 residues. The V and J genes are TRBV5-4 and TRBJ2-1; 7 bases line up with TRBD2. The receptor comes from a female donor with multiple sclerosis, enrolled in a pregnancy study. The specimen comprised peripheral blood, sampled in the second trimester of pregnancy. In nucleotides, the CDR3 is TGTGCCAGCAGCTTGGGACTAGCCGGCTCCTACAATGAGCAGTTCTTC. This translates into CASSLGLAGSYNEQFF. Complete variable domain (other parts from reference TRBV5-4 and TRBJ2-1): ETGVTQSPTHLIKTRGQQVTLRCSSQSGHNTVSWYQQALGQGPQFIFQYYREEENGRGNFPPRFSGLQFPNYSSELNVNALELDDSALYLCASSLGLAGSYNEQFFGPGTRLTVL.